The clone carrying this T cell receptor beta chain has just a few counts. Per the original methods: Reference gene primer amplification in the assay estimated nucleated cell counts. TCRdb keeps only in-frame clones here, not all; method: immunoSEQ multiplex PCR. Clone size and V and J calls were adopted from that table, with D and trimming inferred from the DNA. This table has hundreds of thousands of clones, just over 85% appearing once. V gave up 2 bases and J gave up 5 bases; unmatched junction bases: 12. Germline-derived CDR1 and CDR2 are KGHDR and SFDVKD. CDR3 length equals 18 residues. This entry comes from a study of blood T cell repertoires in COVID-19. The wider study: Acute and convalescent COVID-19 specimens originated in the United States, Italy and Spain. Sample material is recorded as cDNA or gDNA derived from T cells, B-cell-depleted T cells, or PBMCs.

This TCR was sampled from a woman aged 25 to 45 with active or convalescent COVID-19. The rearrangement links TRBV24-1 to TRBJ2-1, with TRBD1 identical over 9 bases. Sequencing was carried out using peripheral blood. For the CDR3, the DNA is TGTGCCACCAGTGATTCACCGGGACAGGGAGTCGTAAACAATGAGCAGTTCTTC. This sequence encodes CATSDSPGQGVVNNEQFF.